The clone carrying this T cell receptor (beta chain) was counted a single time. This entry belongs to a study of blood T cell repertoires in COVID-19. Study information: The analysed material was cDNA or gDNA that came from T cells, B-cell-depleted T cells, or PBMCs.

In the original processing: Estimation of nucleated cell counts relied on the amplification of reference gene primers. The method was immunoSEQ multiplex PCR; TCRdb's version includes in-frame clones alone and lacks a portion of them. That table furnishes V, J and clone size, whereas the DNA furnished D and trimming. The repertoire holds approximately 26,000 clones, with over 75% as singletons. The CDR3 has 14 residues. The germline gives CDR1 LNHNV, CDR2 YYDKDF (reference sequence). V shed 2 bases and J shed 2 bases, with 9 bases lying between them. Sequenced material: peripheral blood. The chain is built from TRBV15 and TRBJ2-5; a possible D gene is TRBD1 (5 bases). The clonotype originates from a human donor in a cohort sampled during active COVID-19. The donor label of this sample is uncertain. CDR3 sequence reads: CATSRQGVQETQYF. The CDR3 DNA follows: TGTGCCACCAGCAGACAGGGTGTACAAGAGACCCAGTACTTC.